This T cell receptor beta chain was recovered during a study of blood T cell repertoires in COVID-19. Study at large: Donors in the United States, Italy and Spain gave samples during acute or convalescent COVID-19.

The CDR3 is made up of 16 amino acids. V shed 1 base and J 6 bases; nucleotides not matched to a gene: 9. Germline-derived CDR1 and CDR2 are SGHAT and FQNNGV. Some clones are missing from TCRdb's copy, which holds only in-frame ones; the method was immunoSEQ multiplex PCR. The data show approximately 200,000 clones, with 65% to 80% seen just once and around 12% held by the top ten. Input material: peripheral blood. The sequence came from a woman aged 50 to 60 with acute or convalescent COVID-19. The chain joins TRBV11-2 to TRBJ2-4; 7 nucleotides line up with TRBD1. CDR3 nucleotides: TGTGCCAGCAGCTTAGTAGTGGGGCGGACAGGAAACATTCAGTACTTC. It translates to CASSLVVGRTGNIQYF.